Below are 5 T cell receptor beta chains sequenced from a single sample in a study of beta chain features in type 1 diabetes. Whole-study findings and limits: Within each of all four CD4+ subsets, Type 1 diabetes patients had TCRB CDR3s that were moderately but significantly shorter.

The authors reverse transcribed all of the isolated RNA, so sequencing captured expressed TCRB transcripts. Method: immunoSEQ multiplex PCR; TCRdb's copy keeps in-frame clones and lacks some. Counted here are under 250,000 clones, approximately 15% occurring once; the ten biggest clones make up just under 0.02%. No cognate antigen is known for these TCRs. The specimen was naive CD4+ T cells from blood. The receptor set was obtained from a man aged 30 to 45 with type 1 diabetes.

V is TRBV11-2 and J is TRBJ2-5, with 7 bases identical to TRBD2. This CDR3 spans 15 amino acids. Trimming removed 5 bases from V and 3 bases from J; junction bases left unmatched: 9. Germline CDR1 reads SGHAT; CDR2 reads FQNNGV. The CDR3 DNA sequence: TGTGCCAGCAGCAGAAGCGGGGAGAGGGAAGAGACCCAGTACTTC. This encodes CASSRSGEREETQYF.

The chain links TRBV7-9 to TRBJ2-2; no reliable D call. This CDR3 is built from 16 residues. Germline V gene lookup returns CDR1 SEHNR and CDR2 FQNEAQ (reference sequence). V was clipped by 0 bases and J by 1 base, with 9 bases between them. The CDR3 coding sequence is TGTGCCAGCAGCTTAGCGGAAGCAGGGAACACCGGGGAGCTGTTTTTT. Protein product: CASSLAEAGNTGELFF.

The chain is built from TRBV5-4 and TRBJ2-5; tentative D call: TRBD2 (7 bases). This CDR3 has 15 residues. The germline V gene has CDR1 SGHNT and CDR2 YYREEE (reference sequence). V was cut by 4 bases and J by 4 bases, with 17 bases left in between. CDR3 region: CASSRGGGEGETQYF. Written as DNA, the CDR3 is TGTGCCAGCAGCCGCGGGGGCGGGGAGGGAGAGACCCAGTACTTC. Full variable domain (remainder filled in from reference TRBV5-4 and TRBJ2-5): ETGVTQSPTHLIKTRGQQVTLRCSSQSGHNTVSWYQQALGQGPQFIFQYYREEENGRGNFPPRFSGLQFPNYSSELNVNALELDDSALYLCASSRGGGEGETQYFGPGTRLLVL.

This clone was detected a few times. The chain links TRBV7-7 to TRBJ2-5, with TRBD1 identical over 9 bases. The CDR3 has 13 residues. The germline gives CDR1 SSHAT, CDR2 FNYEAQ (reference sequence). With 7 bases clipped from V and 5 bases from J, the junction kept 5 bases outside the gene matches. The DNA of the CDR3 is TGTGCCAGCACCACAGGGGGCAGGGAGACCCAGTACTTC. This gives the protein CASTTGGRETQYF.

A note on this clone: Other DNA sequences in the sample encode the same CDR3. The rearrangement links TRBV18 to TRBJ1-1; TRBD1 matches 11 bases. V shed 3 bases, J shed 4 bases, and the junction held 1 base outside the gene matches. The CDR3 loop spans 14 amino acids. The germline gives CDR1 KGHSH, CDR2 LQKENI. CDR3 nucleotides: TGTGCCAGCTCACCCGGGACAGGGGGCACTGAAGCTTTCTTT. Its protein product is CASSPGTGGTEAFF.